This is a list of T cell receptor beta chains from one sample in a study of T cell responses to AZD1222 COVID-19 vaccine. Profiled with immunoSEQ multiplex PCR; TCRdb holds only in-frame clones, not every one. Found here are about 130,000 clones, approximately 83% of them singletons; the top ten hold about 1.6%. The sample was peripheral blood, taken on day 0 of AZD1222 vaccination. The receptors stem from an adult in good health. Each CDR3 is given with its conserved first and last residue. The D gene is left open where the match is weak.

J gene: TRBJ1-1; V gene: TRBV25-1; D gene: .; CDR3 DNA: TGTGCCAGCAGTGACCATGGTAAAGGCAGAACGAACACTGAAGCTTTCTTT; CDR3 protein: CASSDHGKGRTNTEAFF
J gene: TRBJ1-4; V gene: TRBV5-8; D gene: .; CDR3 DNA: TGTGCCAGCAGCTTGGCCGGGTTGGCCGGGACTAATGAAAAACTGTTTTTT; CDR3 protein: CASSLAGLAGTNEKLFF
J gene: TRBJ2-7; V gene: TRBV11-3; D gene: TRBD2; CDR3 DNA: TGTGCCACCCAGGCGGGAGATACCTACGAGCAGTACTTC; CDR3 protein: CATQAGDTYEQYF
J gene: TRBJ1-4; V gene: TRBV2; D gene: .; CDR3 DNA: TGTGCCAGCAGTGAATATGCGGTCGAAAAACTGTTTTTT; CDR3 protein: CASSEYAVEKLFF
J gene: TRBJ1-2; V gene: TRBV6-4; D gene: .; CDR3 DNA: TGTGCCAGCAGTGCCTCTCAACAGGTGTCGTCGGGTGGCTACACCTTC; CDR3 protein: CASSASQQVSSGGYTF
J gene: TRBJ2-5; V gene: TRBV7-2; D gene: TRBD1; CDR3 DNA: TGTGCCAGCAGTAGGGGGAGGGACAGGGTGGAGACCCAGTACTTC; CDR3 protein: CASSRGRDRVETQYF
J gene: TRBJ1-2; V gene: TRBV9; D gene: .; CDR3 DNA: TGTGCCAGCAGCGGATTGGGTGGTGGCTACACCTTC; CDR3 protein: CASSGLGGGYTF
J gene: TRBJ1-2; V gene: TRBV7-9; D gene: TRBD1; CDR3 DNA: TGTGCCAGCAGCTCCAGCCGTTGGGGCAGGGGGCAAGGCTACACCTTC; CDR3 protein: CASSSSRWGRGQGYTF
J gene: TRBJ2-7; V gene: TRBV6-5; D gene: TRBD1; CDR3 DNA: TGTGCCAGCAGTTACTCAGGACAGGCGGCCTACGAGCAGTACTTC; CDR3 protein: CASSYSGQAAYEQYF
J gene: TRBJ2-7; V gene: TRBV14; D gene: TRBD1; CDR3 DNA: TGTGCCAGCAGCCAAAGTGGGACAGGGTTTTACGAGCAGTACTTC; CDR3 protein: CASSQSGTGFYEQYF